The next 21 T cell receptor beta chains were all read from a single sample in a study of response to subunit inactivated influenza vaccine. Each CDR3 protein is one row after TCRdb ran MiXCR on the RT-PCR reads. This sample has about 190,000 distinct CDR3 sequences, with approximately 15% found just once. The specimen was CD8+ T cells sorted from PBMCs, collected more than 4 days after vaccination. These receptors were collected from a man aged 50 or older who received an inactivated influenza vaccine.

A few counts support this clonotype. This rearrangement joins TRBV11-2 to TRBJ1-1, with 8 bases lining up with TRBD1. The germline V gene has CDR1 SGHAT and CDR2 FQNNGV. The CDR3 is 12 residues long. Germline trimming cut 4 bases from V and 10 bases from J; bases unmatched to any gene: 5. CDR3 sequence reads: CASSWDRKVAFF. The CDR3 bases are TGTGCCAGCAGCTGGGACAGGAAGGTAGCTTTCTTT.

This clonotype has a handful of counts. The gene calls are TRBV29-1 and TRBJ1-1; 8 bases are a match to TRBD1. CDR1 and CDR2 (germline): SQVTM, ANQGSEA. This CDR3 contains 12 residues. The V segment lost 6 bases and the J segment 3 bases; nucleotides outside the gene matches: 3. The CDR3 DNA reads TGCAGCGTCGGGACAGGCCACACTGAAGCTTTCTTT. Translated, it gives CSVGTGHTEAFF.

The rearrangement uses TRBV4-3 and TRBJ2-7; TRBD2 agrees at 10 bases. The CDR3 runs 17 residues. Germline V lookup: CDR1 LGHNA, CDR2 YSLEER. V dropped 1 base and J dropped 1; count of bases not matched to a gene: 7. CDR3 protein: CASSQGPAGGYSYEQYF. Written as DNA, the CDR3 is TGCGCCAGCAGCCAAGGGCCAGCGGGAGGGTATTCCTACGAGCAGTACTTC.

This chain connects TRBV5-6 to TRBJ2-7; no reliable D call. The CDR3 runs to 14 residues. The ends were cut back, 4 bases at V and 0 bases at J, with 11 bases in the middle. CDR1 is SGHDT and CDR2 is YYEEEE in the germline V gene. The CDR3 spells CASSGSFNSYEQYF. In DNA form, the CDR3 reads TGTGCCAGCAGCGGATCCTTTAACTCCTACGAGCAGTACTTC. The full variable domain, rest sourced from reference TRBV5-6 and TRBJ2-7, is DAGVTQSPTHLIKTRGQQVTLRCSPKSGHDTVSWYQQALGQGPQFIFQYYEEEERQRGNFPDRFSGHQFPNYSSELNVNALLLGDSALYLCASSGSFNSYEQYFGPGTRLTVT.

The chain uses TRBV13 and TRBJ2-3, with 9 positions matching TRBD2. Losses at the gene ends were 3 bases for V and 4 bases for J; bases not matched to a gene: 11. CDR3 size: 17 residues. In germline, CDR1 is PRHDT, CDR2 FYEKMQ (reference sequence). CDR3 sequence: CASSFLVAGDVADTQYF. The CDR3 coding sequence is TGTGCCAGCAGCTTCTTAGTAGCGGGAGATGTCGCAGATACGCAGTATTTT.

This clonotype turned up a few times. The chain combines TRBV29-1 with TRBJ2-7, with TRBD1 identical over 7 bases. Germline-derived CDR1 and CDR2 are SQVTM and ANQGSEA. The CDR3 length is 11 residues. The V segment lost 5 bases and the J segment 6 bases; nucleotides outside the gene matches: 4. DNA of the CDR3: TGCAGCGTTAGGACAGGTCCCGAGCAGTACTTC. This gives the protein CSVRTGPEQYF.

The chain combines TRBV27 with TRBJ2-3, with D unresolved. The V gene's germline CDR1 is MNHEY and CDR2 SMNVEV (reference sequence). The CDR3 is 12 amino acids. Between the trimmed V and J ends, which lost 4 bases and 5 bases, there was a span of 7 bases. The CDR3 loop reads CASSSLIDTQYF. CDR3 DNA: TGTGCCAGCAGTTCCTTGATAGATACGCAGTATTTT.

This clonotype has just a few counts. The J gene is TRBJ2-1, the V gene TRBV6-5; TRBD2 aligns across 8 bases. The V and J ends lost 8 bases and 4 bases, in that order; junction bases with no gene match: 10. There are 15 residues in the CDR3. CDR1 is MNHEY and CDR2 is SVGAGI in the germline V gene. Written as DNA, the CDR3 is TGTGCCAGCCGCTTACTAGCGGAGTTATACAATGAGCAGTTCTTC. Protein product: CASRLLAELYNEQFF.

This clonotype has just a few counts. The V and J genes are TRBV9 and TRBJ2-5; 8 positions match TRBD1. Germline trimming cut 3 bases from V and 4 bases from J; bases unmatched to any gene: 11. This CDR3 is built from 16 residues. Germline V lookup: CDR1 SGDLS, CDR2 YYNGEE. The chain's CDR3 is CASSAGGVGLGETQYF. Here the CDR3 DNA reads TGTGCCAGCAGCGCAGGGGGCGTAGGTCTCGGAGAGACCCAGTACTTC. Together with reference TRBV9 and TRBJ2-5, the CDR3 gives the full variable domain: DSGVTQTPKHLITATGQRVTLRCSPRSGDLSVYWYQQSLDQGLQFLIQYYNGEERAKGNILERFSAQQFPDLHSELNLSSLELGDSALYFCASSAGGVGLGETQYFGPGTRLLVL.

This clonotype was observed many times. The chain recombines TRBV12-3 or TRBV12-4 with TRBJ2-7; D ambiguous. The V end was cut by 6 bases, the J end by 3 bases, with 9 bases between. CDR3 length: 12 residues. CDR3 nucleotide sequence: TGTGCCAGCAGCCCAGAAGACTACGAGCAGTACTTC. As protein: CASSPEDYEQYF.

The chain joins TRBV4-1 to TRBJ2-4; perhaps TRBD1 as D (6 bases). CDR1 is MGHRA, CDR2 YSYEKL, per germline. V lost 1 base and J lost 8, with 15 bases in between. The CDR3 is 15 residues long. CDR3 residues: CASSQVGTSGDIQYF. CDR3 nucleotide sequence: TGCGCCAGCAGCCAAGTTGGGACATCAGGAGACATTCAGTACTTC.

This clonotype came up many times. The V and J genes are TRBV4-2 and TRBJ2-1, with D perhaps matching TRBD1 or TRBD2 (5 bases each). Trimming took 0 bases from V and 4 from J, leaving 13 bases between them. The length of the CDR3 is 16 residues. CDR1 LGHNA and CDR2 YNFKEQ come from the germline V gene. The CDR3 DNA follows: TGTGCCAGCAGCCAAGATCGGGACGGTACTTACAATGAGCAGTTCTTC. It translates to CASSQDRDGTYNEQFF.

V is TRBV18 and J is TRBJ2-3, with D possibly being TRBD2 (6 bases). V was pared by 3 bases and J by 5 bases, with 12 bases between. The CDR3 covers 14 residues. The V gene's germline CDR1 is KGHSH and CDR2 LQKENI. The CDR3 protein is CASSPVGGEDTQYF. The CDR3 coding sequence is TGTGCCAGCTCACCCGTGGGGGGAGAAGATACGCAGTATTTT.

The rearrangement joins TRBV5-1 to TRBJ2-2; TRBD2 agrees at 7 bases. This CDR3 contains 17 residues. The trim removed 3 bases at V and 5 bases at J, leaving 13 bases unmatched. Per the germline V gene, CDR1 is SGHRS and CDR2 is YFSETQ. The CDR3 DNA reads as TGCGCCAGCAGCTCCCGGACACAGCGGGAAAGAACCGGGGAGCTGTTTTTT. Translated, it gives CASSSRTQRERTGELFF.

In its sample, this clonotype was seen a few times. The chain uses TRBV12-3 or TRBV12-4 and TRBJ2-2, with TRBD1 matching over 7 bases. This CDR3 region has 15 residues. The V and J ends lost 5 bases and 4 bases, in that order; junction bases with no gene match: 7. This CDR3 is CASSATGAGTGELFF. DNA of the CDR3: TGTGCCAGCAGTGCTACAGGGGCTGGCACCGGGGAGCTGTTTTTT.

This clonotype has a count of ten or more. CDR3 coding DNA: TGCAGCGTTGAAAGGCGGGAGGGCCTGTACGAGCAGTACTTC. Translating it yields CSVERREGLYEQYF. This chain uses TRBV29-1 with TRBJ2-7, with 9 bases lining up with TRBD2. The CDR3 sequence is 14 residues long. The V gene end was trimmed by 2 bases and the J gene end by 4 bases; junction bases not matched to a gene: 6. The germline gives CDR1 SQVTM, CDR2 ANQGSEA.

This clonotype was picked up one time. The chain joins TRBV30 to TRBJ2-3, with D unclear. The CDR3 has 11 amino acids. Germline CDR1 is GTSNPN and CDR2 is SVGIG (reference sequence). The V end lost 3 bases, the J end lost 10 bases, and 11 bases lay between the germline ends. DNA for the CDR3: TGTGCCTGGAGCGACCGCCTTGCGCAGTATTTT. Protein product: CAWSDRLAQYF.

This clonotype was seen more than once but under ten times. The J gene is TRBJ1-1, the V gene TRBV7-9; no reliable D call. Trimming removed 2 bases at V and 5 bases at J, with 6 bases between. The CDR3 is 12 amino acids. CDR1 and CDR2 (germline): SEHNR, FQNEAQ (reference sequence). The CDR3 loop reads CASSLIGTEAFF. As DNA, the CDR3 is TGTGCCAGCAGCTTAATAGGGACTGAAGCTTTCTTT.

This clonotype was detected a few times. The chain has TRBV3-1 and TRBJ2-5; TRBD1 agrees at 7 bases. V trimming: 5 bases; J trimming: 5 bases; junction bases outside the gene matches: 8. CDR3 length: 14 amino acids. CDR1 is LGHDT, CDR2 YNNKEL, per germline (reference sequence). CDR3 nucleotide sequence: TGTGCCAGCAGCAAGCGGACAGGACCGGAGACCCAGTACTTC. This translates into CASSKRTGPETQYF.

The genes are TRBV6-2 or TRBV6-3 and TRBJ2-1; maybe TRBD2 (7 bases). The CDR3 is 16 amino acids. V shed 7 bases and J shed 1 base, with 17 bases lying between them. Germline V lookup: CDR1 MNHEY, CDR2 SVGEGT. The chain's CDR3 is CASTPVGGTSYNEQFF. As DNA, the CDR3 is TGTGCCAGCACCCCCGTGGGAGGGACATCCTACAATGAGCAGTTCTTC.

V and J are TRBV7-9 and TRBJ2-7; D is ambiguous. This CDR3 has 12 residues. The germline V and J ends were trimmed by 2 bases and 12 bases, with 14 bases remaining between them. Per the germline V gene, CDR1 is SEHNR and CDR2 is FQNEAQ (reference sequence). This CDR3 reads CASSLSSTEAYF. The CDR3 DNA sequence: TGTGCCAGCAGCTTATCGTCCACCGAGGCGTACTTC. Together with reference TRBV7-9 and TRBJ2-7, the CDR3 gives the full variable domain: DTGVSQNPRHKITKRGQNVTFRCDPISEHNRLYWYRQTLGQGPEFLTYFQNEAQLEKSRLLSDRFSAERPKGSFSTLEIQRTEQGDSAMYLCASSLSSTEAYFGPGTRLTVT.